This T cell receptor beta chain was captured by sequencing in a study of cytomegalovirus exposure and HLA in healthy donors. Germline CDR1 reads MNHEY; CDR2 reads SMNVEV (reference sequence). CDR3 length: 18 residues. Unmatched junction bases numbered 7, after V lost 0 bases and J lost 1 base. Study-wide points: Later analysis associated a missense DCLRE1C variant with TCR beta V- and J-gene trimming. Highly shared sequence variants in one cluster were likely a sequencing artifact. A few chains linked to CMV were shown in vitro to be specific for CMV antigens.

A remark on this clone: The target antigen is unknown.

A multiplex PCR was run with 60 Vbeta primers and 13 Jbeta primers. Repertoires were generated with immunoSEQ multiplex PCR, while TCRdb's copy carries only in-frame clones and drops some. The sample has some 67,000 clones, around 80% seen once; the top ten hold about 8.8%. V gene TRBV27 combines with J gene TRBJ1-5; 9 nucleotides line up with TRBD1. The receptor comes from a man between 35 and 55 years old in good health and CMV-seronegative. Material: PBMCs. The CDR3 protein is CASSLSYRGLGSNQPQHF. CDR3 bases: TGTGCCAGCAGTTTATCTTACAGGGGGCTCGGGAGCAATCAGCCCCAGCATTTT.